The clone carrying this T cell receptor beta chain was observed a few times. What it recognizes is unknown. This sample was taken from a study of CD8 T cells in ankylosing spondylitis. Overall study findings and caveats: Enrichment of disease-linked clones was reportedly significant in matched ankylosing spondylitis synovial fluid. A TCR beta motif of several highly homologous variants appeared characteristic of ankylosing spondylitis blood. The disease-linked clones had a CD8+ phenotype and low blood frequencies. Prior literature has documented some motif variants in synovial fluid and blood from reactive arthritis.

This CDR3 has 16 residues. Between the trimmed V and J ends, which lost 0 bases and 1 base, there was a span of 13 bases. CDR1 and CDR2 from the germline V gene are MGHRA and YSYEKL. It was by quantitative 5'-RACE with molecular barcodes that TCR beta libraries were made. From the 5' RACE reads, TCRdb called clonotypes with MiXCR, one entry per CDR3 protein. The sample lists about 340,000 distinct CDR3 sequences, approximately 8.2% occurring once. This chain uses TRBV4-1 with TRBJ2-7; D remains ambiguous. Specimen: blood, either unsorted or a sorted T cell fraction (not recorded which). The TCR sequence derives from a male donor with ankylosing spondylitis. CDR3 nucleotides: TGCGCCAGCAGCCAAGATCGGCAAGTAGGATCCTACGAGCAGTACTTC. Protein sequence: CASSQDRQVGSYEQYF.